A single sample gave rise to the 22 T cell receptor beta chains below, sequenced in a study of shared clonotypes between healthy human individuals. Libraries were prepared by immunoSEQ multiplex PCR; TCRdb keeps only in-frame clonotypes and omits some of them. The repertoire holds around 1.6 million clones, with under 99% as singletons. Input material: naive CD4+ T cells sorted from blood. Subset given: CD45RA+ positively selected. The receptors were sampled from a man aged 30-40 years in good health.

Notes on this clone: This sample also contains other DNA sequences that code for the same CDR3. The CDR3 loop reads CASSGTGLETQYF. CDR3 coding DNA: TGTGCCAGCAGCGGCACAGGCTTGGAGACCCAGTACTTC. This chain links TRBV9 with TRBJ2-5; D is perhaps TRBD1 (5 bases). The CDR3 totals 13 residues. Germline V gene sequence: CDR1 SGDLS, CDR2 YYNGEE. V gave up 3 bases and J gave up 5 bases, with 11 bases separating them.

The rearrangement uses TRBV10-3 and TRBJ2-3, with TRBD2 identical over 7 bases. J gave up 3 bases and V 7 bases, and 7 bases lay outside the gene matches. The CDR3 is 14 amino acids. Looked up from germline, CDR1 is ENHRY and CDR2 is SYGVKD. For the CDR3, the DNA is TGTGCCATCACCGATAGCGGGTTAACAGATACGCAGTATTTT. This gives the protein CAITDSGLTDTQYF.

This chain joins TRBV5-4 and TRBJ2-7, with 7 positions matching TRBD1. Germline CDR1 SGHNT, CDR2 YYREEE (reference sequence). This CDR3 region has 14 residues. After removal of 4 bases from V and 3 bases from J, the junction contained 7 bases not matched to a gene. The CDR3 sequence: CASSPGGENYEQYF. As DNA, the CDR3 is TGTGCCAGCAGCCCAGGGGGAGAGAACTACGAGCAGTACTTC. The full variable domain, completed using reference TRBV5-4 and TRBJ2-7, is ETGVTQSPTHLIKTRGQQVTLRCSSQSGHNTVSWYQQALGQGPQFIFQYYREEENGRGNFPPRFSGLQFPNYSSELNVNALELDDSALYLCASSPGGENYEQYFGPGTRLTVT.

The rearrangement links TRBV6-5 to TRBJ2-3; the D gene is possibly TRBD2 (5 bases). Germline V gene sequence: CDR1 MNHEY, CDR2 SVGAGI. The CDR3 covers 15 residues. V gave up 5 bases and J gave up 4 bases, with 16 bases separating them. CDR3 residues: CASSKLGGSSDTQYF. The CDR3 DNA follows: TGTGCCAGCAGTAAGCTCGGAGGCAGCTCAGATACGCAGTATTTT.

This chain uses TRBV9 with TRBJ1-3, with D perhaps TRBD1 (6 bases). The ends were cut back, 0 bases at V and 1 base at J, with 11 bases in the middle. Germline V gene lookup returns CDR1 SGDLS and CDR2 YYNGEE. This CDR3 comprises 16 residues. CDR3 sequence reads: CASSVAAGASGNTIYF. Written as DNA, the CDR3 is TGTGCCAGCAGCGTAGCAGCAGGGGCATCTGGAAACACCATATATTTT.

The V call is TRBV11-2, the J call TRBJ2-7, with TRBD2 identical over 10 bases. Germline V gives CDR1 SGHAT, CDR2 FQNNGV. V lost 3 bases, J lost 6 bases, and 11 bases stayed unmatched. This CDR3 comprises 16 residues. The CDR3 bases are TGTGCCAGCAGCTTCCAACTAGCGGGAAGGCTGGGCGAGCAGTACTTC. Translating it yields CASSFQLAGRLGEQYF.

This sequence joins TRBV18 and TRBJ2-5; TRBD2 matches at 9 bases. The germline V gene has CDR1 KGHSH and CDR2 LQKENI. The CDR3 extends over 16 amino acids. V shed 1 base, J shed 1 base, and the junction held 4 bases outside the gene matches. CDR3 sequence reads: CASSPLPSGIQETQYF. For the CDR3, the DNA is TGTGCCAGCTCACCACTTCCTAGCGGGATCCAAGAGACCCAGTACTTC.

Notes on this clone: This sample also contains other DNA sequences that code for the same CDR3. This sequence joins TRBV5-1 and TRBJ2-5, with TRBD2 matching over 10 bases. The CDR3 runs 14 residues. Germline assignment: CDR1 SGHRS and CDR2 YFSETQ. Trimming removed 0 bases from V and 5 bases from J; junction bases left unmatched: 1. The CDR3 reads CASSLGLAGETQYF. The CDR3 DNA sequence: TGCGCCAGCAGCTTGGGACTAGCGGGCGAGACCCAGTACTTC. The full variable domain, completed using reference TRBV5-1 and TRBJ2-5, is KAGVTQTPRYLIKTRGQQVTLSCSPISGHRSVSWYQQTPGQGLQFLFEYFSETQRNKGNFPGRFSGRQFSNSRSEMNVSTLELGDSALYLCASSLGLAGETQYFGPGTRLLVL.

V and J are TRBV30 and TRBJ2-1; D tentatively reads TRBD1 or TRBD2 (6 bases each). This CDR3 comprises 14 residues. V shed 6 bases and J shed 9 bases, with 21 bases lying between them. Per the germline V gene, CDR1 is GTSNPN and CDR2 is SVGIG (reference sequence). CDR3 residues: CACRGFRGGFEQFF. The CDR3 DNA follows: TGTGCCTGTCGGGGGTTCCGAGGGGGATTTGAGCAGTTCTTC. Full variable domain (remainder filled in from reference TRBV30 and TRBJ2-1): SQTIHQWPATLVQPVGSPLSLECTVEGTSNPNLYWYRQAAGRGLQLLFYSVGIGQISSEVPQNLSASRPQDRQFILSSKKLLLSDSGFYLCACRGFRGGFEQFFGPGTRLTVL.

The CDR3 sequence is CASSQAVPSTRGQFF. The CDR3 coding sequence is TGTGCCAGCAGCCAAGCCGTTCCTTCCACCCGCGGACAGTTCTTC. This chain joins TRBV4-2 and TRBJ2-1; D gene unclear. CDR1 is LGHNA, CDR2 YNFKEQ, per germline. The CDR3 contains 15 residues. Between the trimmed V and J ends, which lost 1 base and 13 bases, there was a span of 20 bases.

This rearrangement joins TRBV7-9 to TRBJ2-1; D may be TRBD1 or TRBD2 (6 bases each). This CDR3 is built from 18 residues. Germline lookup yields CDR1 SEHNR and CDR2 FQNEAQ (reference sequence). Between the trimmed V and J ends, which lost 5 bases and 0 bases, there was a span of 20 bases. CDR3 residues: CASSLLRGRISSYNEQFF. Written as DNA, the CDR3 is TGTGCCAGCAGCCTCCTTAGGGGGAGGATCAGCTCCTACAATGAGCAGTTCTTC. The entire variable domain, with the rest obtained from reference TRBV7-9 and TRBJ2-1, is as follows: DTGVSQNPRHKITKRGQNVTFRCDPISEHNRLYWYRQTLGQGPEFLTYFQNEAQLEKSRLLSDRFSAERPKGSFSTLEIQRTEQGDSAMYLCASSLLRGRISSYNEQFFGPGTRLTVL.

This rearrangement joins TRBV5-1 to TRBJ2-1, with a tentative D call TRBD2 (5 bases). The germline V and J ends were trimmed by 4 bases and 1 base, with 27 bases remaining between them. The germline gives CDR1 SGHRS, CDR2 YFSETQ. CDR3 length: 20 amino acids. CDR3 region: CASSRGRGLGGDYSYNEQFF. CDR3 nucleotides: TGCGCCAGCAGCCGCGGCCGAGGGCTAGGCGGTGACTATTCCTACAATGAGCAGTTCTTC.

Only one count was recorded for this clone. This rearrangement joins TRBV6-6 to TRBJ2-5, with 8 bases lining up with TRBD2. V lost 2 bases, J lost 4 bases, and 6 bases stayed unmatched. The germline V gene has CDR1 MNHNY and CDR2 SVGAGI (reference sequence). The CDR3 covers 15 residues. The DNA for the CDR3 is TGTGCCAGCAGTTACCAGGGCCTAGCGGGAGAGACCCAGTACTTC. The encoded protein is CASSYQGLAGETQYF.

The chain employs TRBV5-1 and TRBJ1-2; no reliable D call. Per germline, CDR1 SGHRS and CDR2 YFSETQ. The CDR3 is made up of 16 amino acids. Trimming cost V 0 bases and J 2 bases, with 14 bases left between them. CDR3: CASSLGLGVENYGYTF. CDR3 sequence (DNA): TGCGCCAGCAGCTTGGGACTCGGGGTAGAGAACTATGGCTACACCTTC.

The chain has TRBV5-1 and TRBJ2-1; maybe TRBD2 (6 bases). Germline loops: CDR1 SGHRS, CDR2 YFSETQ. This CDR3 is built from 11 residues. V was shortened by 7 bases and J by 7 bases, with 9 bases between the two germline ends. CDR3: CASRELNEQFF. CDR3 coding DNA: TGCGCCAGCCGGGAGTTAAATGAGCAGTTCTTC.

The V gene is TRBV2, the J gene TRBJ2-3, with D uncertain. Germline assignment: CDR1 SNHLY and CDR2 FYNNEI. The CDR3 is 13 residues long. Trimming cost V 6 bases and J 2 bases, with 9 bases left between them. CDR3 DNA sequence: TGTGCCAGCAGGCTGCGGTTCACAGATACGCAGTATTTT. Protein product: CASRLRFTDTQYF.

The chain is built from TRBV5-6 and TRBJ1-5; no reliable D call. Germline assignment: CDR1 SGHDT and CDR2 YYEEEE. CDR3 length: 18 amino acids. V lost 1 base, J lost 0 bases, and 17 bases lay in between. The CDR3 sequence: CASSLRRSTLNSNQPQHF. CDR3 DNA: TGTGCCAGCAGCTTGCGTAGGTCGACGTTAAATAGCAATCAGCCCCAGCATTTT.

V is TRBV19 and J is TRBJ2-5; D call uncertain. The ends were cut back, 1 base at V and 3 bases at J, with 12 bases in the middle. The CDR3 totals 15 residues. In germline, CDR1 is LNHDA, CDR2 SQIVND (reference sequence). Written as DNA, the CDR3 is TGTGCCAGTAGTATAGGACTCGTTAGAGAAGAGACCCAGTACTTC. Translation gives CASSIGLVREETQYF.

The gene calls are TRBV10-3 and TRBJ1-1; D remains ambiguous. The CDR3 loop spans 14 amino acids. The germline V and J ends were trimmed by 6 bases and 4 bases, with 15 bases remaining between them. CDR1 is ENHRY and CDR2 is SYGVKD in the germline V gene. The DNA of the CDR3 is TGTGCCATCAGCGGAAGAGGTGTGGGCACTGAAGCTTTCTTT. Its protein is CAISGRGVGTEAFF.

This chain joins TRBV18 and TRBJ2-4; weak D call: TRBD1 (6 bases). Between the trimmed V and J ends, which lost 0 bases and 0 bases, there was a span of 15 bases. Germline CDR1 is KGHSH and CDR2 is LQKENI. The CDR3 covers 18 residues. The CDR3, as DNA: TGTGCCAGCTCACCACCCAGTCGAGGACAGCTAGCCAAAAACATTCAGTACTTC. Protein product: CASSPPSRGQLAKNIQYF.

The CDR3 spells CASSIYPGRDQPQHF. The CDR3 DNA reads TGTGCCAGTAGTATATACCCAGGGAGAGACCAGCCCCAGCATTTT. The chain combines TRBV19 with TRBJ1-5, with D tentatively TRBD1 (5 bases). From germline, CDR1 is LNHDA and CDR2 SQIVND (reference sequence). V lost 2 bases and J lost 7, with 15 bases in between. The CDR3 spans 15 residues.

This chain connects TRBV27 to TRBJ2-3; possibly TRBD1 or TRBD2 for D (6 bases each). The V end was cut by 3 bases, the J end by 1 base, with 20 bases between. From germline, CDR1 is MNHEY and CDR2 SMNVEV (reference sequence). This CDR3 has 18 amino acids. CDR3: CASSFRTDATSRTDTQYF. DNA of the CDR3: TGTGCCAGCAGTTTTCGGACAGATGCGACTAGTCGCACAGATACGCAGTATTTT.